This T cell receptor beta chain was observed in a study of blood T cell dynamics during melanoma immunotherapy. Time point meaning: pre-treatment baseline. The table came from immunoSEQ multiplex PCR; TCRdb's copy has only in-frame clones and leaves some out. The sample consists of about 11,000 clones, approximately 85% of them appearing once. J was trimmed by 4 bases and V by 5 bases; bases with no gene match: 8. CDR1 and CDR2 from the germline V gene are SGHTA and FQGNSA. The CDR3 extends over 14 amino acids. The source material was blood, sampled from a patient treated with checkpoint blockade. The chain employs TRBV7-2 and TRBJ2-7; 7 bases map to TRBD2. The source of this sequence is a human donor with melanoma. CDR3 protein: CASSPGREPYEQYF. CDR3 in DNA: TGTGCCAGCAGCCCAGGGAGGGAACCTTACGAGCAGTACTTC.